This T cell receptor (beta chain) is from a study of blood T cell repertoires in COVID-19. CDR3 size: 16 residues. V lost 2 bases, J lost 12 bases, and 13 bases stayed unmatched. Germline V CDR1 and CDR2: KGHDR, SFDVKD. Clones were read by immunoSEQ multiplex PCR, and TCRdb kept only the in-frame ones, dropping some. The table lists some 300,000 clones, around 89% of them singletons, with roughly 6.1% in the top ten. The sample was peripheral blood. The clonotype was recovered from a woman between 50 and 59 years old with COVID-19, enrolled during active disease. This sequence joins TRBV24-1 and TRBJ2-2, with 8 bases fitting TRBD2. The CDR3 protein is CATSDWKPGGRPKLFF. CDR3 DNA: TGTGCCACCAGTGATTGGAAGCCGGGGGGGCGGCCAAAGCTGTTTTTT.